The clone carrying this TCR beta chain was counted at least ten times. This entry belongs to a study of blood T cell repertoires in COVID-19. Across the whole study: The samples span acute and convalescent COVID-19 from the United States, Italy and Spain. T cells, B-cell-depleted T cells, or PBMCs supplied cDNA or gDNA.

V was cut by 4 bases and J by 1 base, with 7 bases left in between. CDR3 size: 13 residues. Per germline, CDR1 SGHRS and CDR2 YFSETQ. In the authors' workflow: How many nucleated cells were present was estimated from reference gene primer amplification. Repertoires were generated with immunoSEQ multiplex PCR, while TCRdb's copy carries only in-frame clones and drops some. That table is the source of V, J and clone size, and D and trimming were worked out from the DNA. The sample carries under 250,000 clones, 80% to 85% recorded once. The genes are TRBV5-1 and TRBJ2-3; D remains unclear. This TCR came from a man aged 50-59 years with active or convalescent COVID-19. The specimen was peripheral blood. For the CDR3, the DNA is TGCGCCAGCAGCGATCAGGGCACAGATACGCAGTATTTT. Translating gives CASSDQGTDTQYF.